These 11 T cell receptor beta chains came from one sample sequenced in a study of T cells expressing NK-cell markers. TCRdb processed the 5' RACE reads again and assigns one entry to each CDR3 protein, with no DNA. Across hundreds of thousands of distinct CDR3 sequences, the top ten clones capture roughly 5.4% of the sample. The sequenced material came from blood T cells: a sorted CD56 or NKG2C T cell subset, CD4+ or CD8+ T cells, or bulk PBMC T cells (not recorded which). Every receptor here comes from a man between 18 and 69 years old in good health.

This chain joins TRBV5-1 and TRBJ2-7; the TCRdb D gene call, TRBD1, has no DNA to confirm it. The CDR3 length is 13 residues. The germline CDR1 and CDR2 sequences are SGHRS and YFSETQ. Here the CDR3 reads CASSPGQFGQQYF.

CDR3 amino acids: CASTRGLAGGWETQYF. The chain has TRBV7-2 and TRBJ2-5; TCRdb proposes TRBD2, but this gene call is untestable without DNA. CDR3 size: 16 residues. Germline CDR1 reads SGHTA; CDR2 reads FQGNSA. The full variable domain, completed using reference TRBV7-2 and TRBJ2-5, is GAGVSQSPSNKVTEKGKDVELRCDPISGHTALYWYRQSLGQGLEFLIYFQGNSAPDKSGLPSDRFSAERTGGSVSTLTIQRTQQEDSAVYLCASTRGLAGGWETQYFGPGTRLLVL.

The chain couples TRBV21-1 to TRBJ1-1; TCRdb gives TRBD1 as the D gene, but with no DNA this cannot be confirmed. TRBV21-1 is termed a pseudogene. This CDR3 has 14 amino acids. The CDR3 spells CASIPGGWCTEAFF.

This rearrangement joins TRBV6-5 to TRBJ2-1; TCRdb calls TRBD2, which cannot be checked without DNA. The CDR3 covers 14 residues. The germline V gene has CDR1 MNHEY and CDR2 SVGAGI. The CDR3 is CASSWGLAGGEQFF.

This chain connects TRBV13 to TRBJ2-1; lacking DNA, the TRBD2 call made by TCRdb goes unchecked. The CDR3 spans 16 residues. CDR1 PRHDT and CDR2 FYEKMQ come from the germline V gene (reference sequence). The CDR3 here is CASSPPTRGGYNEQFF. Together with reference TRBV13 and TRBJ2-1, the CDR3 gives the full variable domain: AAGVIQSPRHLIKEKRETATLKCYPIPRHDTVYWYQQGPGQDPQFLISFYEKMQSDKGSIPDRFSAQQFSDYHSELNMSSLELGDSALYFCASSPPTRGGYNEQFFGPGTRLTVL.

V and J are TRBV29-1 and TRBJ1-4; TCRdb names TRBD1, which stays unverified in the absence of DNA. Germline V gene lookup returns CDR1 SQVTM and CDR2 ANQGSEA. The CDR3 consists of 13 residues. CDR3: CSVTQGGSEKLFF.

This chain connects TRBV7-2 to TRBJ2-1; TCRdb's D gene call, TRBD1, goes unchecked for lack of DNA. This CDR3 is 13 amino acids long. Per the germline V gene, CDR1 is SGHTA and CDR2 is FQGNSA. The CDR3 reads CASSPPEGGEQFF. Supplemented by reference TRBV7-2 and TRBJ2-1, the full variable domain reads GAGVSQSPSNKVTEKGKDVELRCDPISGHTALYWYRQSLGQGLEFLIYFQGNSAPDKSGLPSDRFSAERTGGSVSTLTIQRTQQEDSAVYLCASSPPEGGEQFFGPGTRLTVL.

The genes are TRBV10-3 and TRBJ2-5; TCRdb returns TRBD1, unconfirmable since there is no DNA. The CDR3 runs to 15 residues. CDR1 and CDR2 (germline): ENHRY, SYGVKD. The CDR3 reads CAIRSGSGGQETQYF.

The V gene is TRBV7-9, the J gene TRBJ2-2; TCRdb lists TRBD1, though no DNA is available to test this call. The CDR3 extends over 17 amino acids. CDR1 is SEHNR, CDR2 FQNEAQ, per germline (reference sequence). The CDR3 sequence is CASQSKQGAPLAGELFF.

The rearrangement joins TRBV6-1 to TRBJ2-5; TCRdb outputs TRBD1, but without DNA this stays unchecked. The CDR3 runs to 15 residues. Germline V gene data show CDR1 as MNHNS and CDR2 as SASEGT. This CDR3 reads CASSEPGQGRETQYF.

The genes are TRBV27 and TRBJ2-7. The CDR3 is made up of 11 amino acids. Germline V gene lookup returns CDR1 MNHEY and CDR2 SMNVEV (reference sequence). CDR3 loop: CASSYVGRQYF.